This T cell receptor beta chain was documented in a study of shared clonotypes between healthy human individuals. Overall study findings and caveats: Estimated richness values were generally larger in naive subsets than in memory subsets. The study drew on few donors, limiting represented genetic and exposure-history diversity.

Naive CD8 isolation took CD45RO-negative cells positively selected for CCR7 and excluded terminally differentiated effector memory CD45RA+ cells. The J segment lost 2 bases and the V segment lost 10 bases, leaving 6 bases of the junction unmatched. Germline lookup yields CDR1 MDHEN and CDR2 SYDVKM. CDR3 size: 14 residues. This clone has only one observation. Its specificity is not known. The data were produced by immunoSEQ multiplex PCR, yet TCRdb's version contains in-frame clones alone and is incomplete. The sample includes 550,000 to 650,000 clones, approximately 96% of them seen just once. V gene TRBV28 combines with J gene TRBJ2-3, with TRBD2 matching over 10 bases. The clonotype originates from a woman in her 30s in good health. The specimen was naive CD8+ T cells sorted from blood. CDR3 bases: TGTGCCACCCGGACTAGCGGATTCACAGATACGCAGTATTTT. Translating gives CATRTSGFTDTQYF.